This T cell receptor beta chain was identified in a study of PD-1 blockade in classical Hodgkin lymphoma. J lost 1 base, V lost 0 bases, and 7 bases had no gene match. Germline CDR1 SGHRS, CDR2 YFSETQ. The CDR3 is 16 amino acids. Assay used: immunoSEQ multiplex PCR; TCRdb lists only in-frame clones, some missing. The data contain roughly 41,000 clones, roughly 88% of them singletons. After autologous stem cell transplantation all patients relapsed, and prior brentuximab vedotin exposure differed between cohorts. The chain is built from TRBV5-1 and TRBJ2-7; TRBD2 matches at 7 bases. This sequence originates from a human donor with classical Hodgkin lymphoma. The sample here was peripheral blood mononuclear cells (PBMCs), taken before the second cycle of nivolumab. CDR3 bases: TGCGCCAGCAGCTTGGCCTTGGCTAGCGGATCCTACGAGCAGTACTTC. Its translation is CASSLALASGSYEQYF.